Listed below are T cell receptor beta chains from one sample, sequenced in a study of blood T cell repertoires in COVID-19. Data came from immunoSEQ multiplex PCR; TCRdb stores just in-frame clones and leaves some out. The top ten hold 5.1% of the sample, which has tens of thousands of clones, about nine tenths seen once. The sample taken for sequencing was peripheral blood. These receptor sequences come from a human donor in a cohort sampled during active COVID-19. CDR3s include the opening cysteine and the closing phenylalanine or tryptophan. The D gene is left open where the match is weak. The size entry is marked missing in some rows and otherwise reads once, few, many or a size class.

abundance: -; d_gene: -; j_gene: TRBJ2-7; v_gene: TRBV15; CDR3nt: TGTGCCACCAGCAGTTCTAGGGGGACGGGCGAGCAGTACTTC; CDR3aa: CATSSSRGTGEQYF
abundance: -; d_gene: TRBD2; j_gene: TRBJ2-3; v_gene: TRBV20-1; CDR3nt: TGCAGTGCTAGTTCACCGACTAGCGGGGCAGATACGCAGTATTTT; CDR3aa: CSASSPTSGADTQYF
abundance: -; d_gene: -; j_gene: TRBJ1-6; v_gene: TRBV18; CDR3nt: TGTGCCAGCTCTCTTCTATCCTCCTATAATTCACCCCTCCACTTT; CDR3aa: CASSLLSSYNSPLHF
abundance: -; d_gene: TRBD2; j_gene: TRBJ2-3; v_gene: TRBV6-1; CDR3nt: TGTGCCAGCAGTGAACCGGGACTAGCGGGATCGGGAGATACGCAGTATTTT; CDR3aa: CASSEPGLAGSGDTQYF
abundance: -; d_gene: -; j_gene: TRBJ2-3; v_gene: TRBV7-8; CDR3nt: TGTGCCAGCAGCCGAGTGGTTGGTCGTGGGGCGGGGGATACGCAGTATTTT; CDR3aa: CASSRVVGRGAGDTQYF
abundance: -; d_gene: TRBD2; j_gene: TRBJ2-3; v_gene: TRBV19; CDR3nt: TGTGCCAGCCAGACGGGGACTAGCGGGAGCACAGATACGCAGTATTTT; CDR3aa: CASQTGTSGSTDTQYF
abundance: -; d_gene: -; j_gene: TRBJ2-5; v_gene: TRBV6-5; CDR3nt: TGTGCCAGCAGCCCCTCTGAACGGTGGGAGACCCAGTACTTC; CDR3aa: CASSPSERWETQYF
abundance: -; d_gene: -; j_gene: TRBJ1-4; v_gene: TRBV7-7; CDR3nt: TGTGCCTCCCGGAATGAAAAACTGTTTTTT; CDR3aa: CASRNEKLFF
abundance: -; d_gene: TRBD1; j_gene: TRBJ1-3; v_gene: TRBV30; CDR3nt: TGTGCCTGGAGCCACGAGGACAGGTCCGACAACACCATATATTTT; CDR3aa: CAWSHEDRSDNTIYF
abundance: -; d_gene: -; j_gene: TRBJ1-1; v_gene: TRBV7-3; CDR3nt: TGTGCCAGCAGCTTACAGATGAACACTGAAGCTTTCTTT; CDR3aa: CASSLQMNTEAFF
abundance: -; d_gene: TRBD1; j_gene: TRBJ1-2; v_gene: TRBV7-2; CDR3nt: TGTGCCAGCAGCTCGGGGACAGAGAGGTATGGCTACACCTTC; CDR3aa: CASSSGTERYGYTF
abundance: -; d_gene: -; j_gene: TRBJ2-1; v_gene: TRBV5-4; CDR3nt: TGTGCCAGCAGCGCCGGACAAGACAATGAGCAGTTCTTC; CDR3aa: CASSAGQDNEQFF
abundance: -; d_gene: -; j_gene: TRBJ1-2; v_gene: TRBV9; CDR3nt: TGTGCCAGCAGCCCAGCTAACTATGGCTACACCTTC; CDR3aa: CASSPANYGYTF
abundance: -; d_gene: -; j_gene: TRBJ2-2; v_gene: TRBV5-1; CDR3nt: TGCGCCAGCAGCTCGCAGGGGACCCTTGAGGCCGGGGAGCTGTTTTTT; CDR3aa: CASSSQGTLEAGELFF
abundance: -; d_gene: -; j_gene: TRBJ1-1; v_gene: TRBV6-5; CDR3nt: TGTGCCAGCAGTTCTACCGAGGGAGCTGGCACTGAAGCTTTCTTT; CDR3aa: CASSSTEGAGTEAFF
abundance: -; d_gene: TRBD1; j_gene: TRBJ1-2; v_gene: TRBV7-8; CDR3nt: TGTGCCAGCAGCCGGGACAGCTATGGCTACACCTTC; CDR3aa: CASSRDSYGYTF
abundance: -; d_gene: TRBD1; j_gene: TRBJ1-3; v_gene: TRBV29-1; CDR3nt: TGCAGCGTTGAAGAAGGACAGGGCTCTGGAAACACCATATATTTT; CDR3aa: CSVEEGQGSGNTIYF
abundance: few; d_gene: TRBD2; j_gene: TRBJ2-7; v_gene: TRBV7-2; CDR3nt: TGTGCCAGCAGGCCGGGGACTAGCTACTCATACGAGCAGTACTTC; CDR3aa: CASRPGTSYSYEQYF
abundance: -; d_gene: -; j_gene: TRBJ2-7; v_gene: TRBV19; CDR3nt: TGTGCCAGTAGTCCGGGACTTCTCGACGAGCAGTACTTC; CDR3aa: CASSPGLLDEQYF
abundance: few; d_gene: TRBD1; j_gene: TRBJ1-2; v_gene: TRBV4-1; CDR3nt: TGCGCCAGCAGCCAAGGGACAGGGGAGCGGAGAAGCCCCGGCTACACCTTC; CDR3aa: CASSQGTGERRSPGYTF
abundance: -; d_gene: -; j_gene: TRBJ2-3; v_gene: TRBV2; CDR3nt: TGTGCCAGCAGCCTACCCCGGGGAGCGGCCCAGCCGGATACGCAGTATTTT; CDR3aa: CASSLPRGAAQPDTQYF
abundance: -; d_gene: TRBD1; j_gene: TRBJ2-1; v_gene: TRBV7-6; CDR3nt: TGTGCCAGCAGCGAACTTTTGGACAGGGGCCCTTACAATGAGCAGTTCTTC; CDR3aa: CASSELLDRGPYNEQFF
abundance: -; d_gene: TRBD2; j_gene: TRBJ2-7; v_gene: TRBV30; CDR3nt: TGTGCCTGGAGTCCCGGTGGGCTAGCGGGACTGTTTGAGCAGTACTTC; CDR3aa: CAWSPGGLAGLFEQYF
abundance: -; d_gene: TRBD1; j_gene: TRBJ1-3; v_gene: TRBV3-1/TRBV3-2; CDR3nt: TGTGCCAGCAGCCATTTGACAGGGAAGGGCTCTGGAAACACCATATATTTT; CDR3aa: CASSHLTGKGSGNTIYF
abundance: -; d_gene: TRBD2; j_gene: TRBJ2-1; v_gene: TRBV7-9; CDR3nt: TGTGCCAGCAGCTTAGTGCGGGCTAGCGGGAACAATGAGCAGTTCTTC; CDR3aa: CASSLVRASGNNEQFF
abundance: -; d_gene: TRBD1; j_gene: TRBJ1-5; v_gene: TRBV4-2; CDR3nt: TGTGCCAGCAGCCGAACAGGGGGCGACGGTCAGCCCCAGCATTTT; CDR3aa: CASSRTGGDGQPQHF
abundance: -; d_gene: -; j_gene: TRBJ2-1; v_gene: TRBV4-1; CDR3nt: TGCGCCAGCAGCTTTCGACTAGATCCCTACAATGAGCAGTTCTTC; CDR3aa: CASSFRLDPYNEQFF
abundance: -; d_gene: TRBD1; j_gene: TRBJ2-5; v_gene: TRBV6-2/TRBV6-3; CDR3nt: TGTGCCAGCAGTTTGGGACAGGGTCATGTATCCCAAGAGACCCAGTACTTC; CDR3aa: CASSLGQGHVSQETQYF
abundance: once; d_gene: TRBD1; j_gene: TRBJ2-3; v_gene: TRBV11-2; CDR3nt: TGTGCCAGCAGCTCCCCCGGGACAGGGGGCCGGGATACGCAGTATTTT; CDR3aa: CASSSPGTGGRDTQYF
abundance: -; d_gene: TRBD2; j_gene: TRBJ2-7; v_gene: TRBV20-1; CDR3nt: TGCAGTGCTAGTGCTAGCGGGGGCCCGAGGCACGAGCAGTACTTC; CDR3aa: CSASASGGPRHEQYF
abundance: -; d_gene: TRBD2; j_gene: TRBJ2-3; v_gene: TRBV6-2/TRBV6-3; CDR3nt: TGTGCCAGCAGTTACTCCGCCGGGGGGAGCACAGATACGCAGTATTTT; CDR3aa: CASSYSAGGSTDTQYF
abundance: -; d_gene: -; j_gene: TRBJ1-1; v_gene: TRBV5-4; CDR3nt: TGTGCCAGCAGTCGGGGTGGGGGGGCCGCACACCTGAACACTGAAGCTTTCTTT; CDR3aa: CASSRGGGAAHLNTEAFF
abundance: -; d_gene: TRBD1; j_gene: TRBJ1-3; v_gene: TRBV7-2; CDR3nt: TGTGCCAGCAGCTTAGTCGACAGGGTGGCTGGAAACACCATATATTTT; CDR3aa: CASSLVDRVAGNTIYF
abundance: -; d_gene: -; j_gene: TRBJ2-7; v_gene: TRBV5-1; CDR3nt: TGCGCCAGCAGCTTGTCGGACACACTCTACGAGCAGTACTTC; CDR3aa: CASSLSDTLYEQYF
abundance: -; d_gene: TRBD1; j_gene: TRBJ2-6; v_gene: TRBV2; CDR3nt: TGTGCCAGCGGGACAGACCCCTCTGGGGCCAACGTCCTGACTTTC; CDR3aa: CASGTDPSGANVLTF
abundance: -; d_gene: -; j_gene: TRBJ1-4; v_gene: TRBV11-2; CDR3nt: TGTGCCAGCAGGCCGATTCCGAGGACTGGGACTAATGAAAAACTGTTTTTT; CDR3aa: CASRPIPRTGTNEKLFF
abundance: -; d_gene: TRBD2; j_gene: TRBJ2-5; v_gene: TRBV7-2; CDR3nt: TGTGCCAGCGTCTCTTCGACTAGCAGCGAAGAGACCCAGTACTTC; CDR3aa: CASVSSTSSEETQYF
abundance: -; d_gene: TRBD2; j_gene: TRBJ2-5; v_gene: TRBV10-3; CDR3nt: TGTGCCATCAGTGGGGGACTAGCGGAAGAGACCCAGTACTTC; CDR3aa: CAISGGLAEETQYF
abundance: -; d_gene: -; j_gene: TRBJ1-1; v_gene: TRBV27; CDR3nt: TGTGCCAGCAGTTTATATGGAGCTGAAGCTTTCTTT; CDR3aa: CASSLYGAEAFF
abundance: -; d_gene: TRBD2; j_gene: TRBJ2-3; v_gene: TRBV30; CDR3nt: TGTGCCTGGAGCCGTTACGGGGGGACTAGCACAGATACGCAGTATTTT; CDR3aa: CAWSRYGGTSTDTQYF
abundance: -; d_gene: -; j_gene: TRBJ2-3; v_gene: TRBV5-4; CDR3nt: TGTGCCAGCAGCTTGGGGCAGAGCACAGATACGCAGTATTTT; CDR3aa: CASSLGQSTDTQYF
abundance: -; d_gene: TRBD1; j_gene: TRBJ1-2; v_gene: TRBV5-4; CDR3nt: TGTGCCAGCAGCTTGGAAGCCCCCGACAGGGGAGGTCGTGGCTACACCTTC; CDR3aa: CASSLEAPDRGGRGYTF